The 17 T cell receptor beta chains below come from one sample, sequenced in a study of blood T cell repertoires in COVID-19 (dated by TCRdb to 2020 to 2022). Receptors were amplified or captured by the immunoSEQ multiplex PCR assay. TCRdb holds this immuneACCESS table with in-frame rearrangements only. Some clones are missing; in checked studies, unresolved V genes explain under half, and the rest has no known cause. This sample gives over 45,000 clones in total; 65% to 85% of them show up just once. The ten biggest clones cover under 60% of the sample. Sample: peripheral blood. The receptors were sampled from a man in his 70s with acute or convalescent COVID-19.

This clone showed up many times. The chain joins TRBV11-3 to TRBJ2-1; TRBD2 is a possible D gene (6 bases). Trimming cost V 1 base and J 5 bases, with 12 bases left between them. CDR1 and CDR2 from the germline V gene are SGHNT and YENEEA. This CDR3 spans 15 amino acids. CDR3 sequence reads: CASSLGAGFDNEQFF. DNA of the CDR3: TGTGCCAGCAGCTTAGGGGCGGGATTCGACAATGAGCAGTTCTTC. Supplemented by reference TRBV11-3 and TRBJ2-1, the full variable domain reads EAGVVQSPRYKIIEKKQPVAFWCNPISGHNTLYWYLQNLGQGPELLIRYENEEAVDDSQLPKDRFSAERLKGVDSTLKIQPAELGDSAVYLCASSLGAGFDNEQFFGPGTRLTVL.

The CDR3 coding sequence is TGCGCCAGCAGGCGAGATTGGACAGGTGCTGGAAACACCATATATTTT. Amino acid sequence: CASRRDWTGAGNTIYF. The genes are TRBV5-1 and TRBJ1-3; 7 nucleotides line up with TRBD1. V shed 5 bases, J shed 2 bases, and the junction held 10 bases outside the gene matches. The CDR3 runs to 16 residues. Germline assignment: CDR1 SGHRS and CDR2 YFSETQ.

V gene TRBV5-8 combines with J gene TRBJ2-1, with D tentatively TRBD1 (5 bases). V dropped 2 bases and J dropped 4 bases, with 7 bases sitting between them. The CDR3 is 13 residues long. Germline V lookup: CDR1 SGHTS, CDR2 YDEGEE. The CDR3 region has the DNA TGTGCCAGCAGCTTCAAGGGGTACAATGAGCAGTTCTTC. Encoded protein: CASSFKGYNEQFF.

This chain links TRBV30 with TRBJ2-3, with a weak D call TRBD2 (6 bases). The CDR3 is made up of 13 amino acids. Germline lookup yields CDR1 GTSNPN and CDR2 SVGIG (reference sequence). V was cut by 5 bases and J by 3 bases, with 12 bases left in between. CDR3 DNA sequence: TGTGCCTGGGAGTATGGGGGGACAGATACGCAGTATTTT. As protein: CAWEYGGTDTQYF.

This clone was seen a single time. The V gene is TRBV5-1, the J gene TRBJ2-2; possibly TRBD2 for D (7 bases). Germline V lookup: CDR1 SGHRS, CDR2 YFSETQ. The CDR3 totals 15 residues. Trimming took off 3 bases at V and 0 bases at J, with 9 bases between the two ends. The CDR3 bases are TGCGCCAGCAGCTACGGGGGGCCGAACACCGGGGAGCTGTTTTTT. It is translated as CASSYGGPNTGELFF.

The V call is TRBV12-3 or TRBV12-4, the J call TRBJ1-1; D unclear. Trimming shortened V by 3 bases and J by 1 base, and 6 bases separated the two germline ends. The CDR3 runs 13 residues. CDR3 amino acids: CASSFSQNTEAFF. The CDR3 DNA follows: TGTGCCAGCAGTTTTAGCCAGAACACTGAAGCTTTCTTT.

The chain combines TRBV27 with TRBJ2-1, with 7 bases aligning to TRBD1. The V gene end was trimmed by 6 bases and the J gene end by 2 bases; junction bases not matched to a gene: 4. The germline gives CDR1 MNHEY, CDR2 SMNVEV (reference sequence). This CDR3 comprises 14 residues. The CDR3 DNA reads as TGTGCCAGCAGCCCCGGGACAGCCTACAATGAGCAGTTCTTC. Its protein is CASSPGTAYNEQFF.

CDR3 loop: CASSAPQGQVSPLHF. In DNA form, the CDR3 reads TGTGCCAGCAGCGCTCCACAGGGACAAGTGTCACCCCTCCACTTT. V and J are TRBV9 and TRBJ1-6; tentative D call: TRBD1 (6 bases). This CDR3 contains 15 residues. The germline V gene has CDR1 SGDLS and CDR2 YYNGEE. Trimming removed 3 bases at V and 10 bases at J, with 17 bases between.

The V gene is TRBV19, the J gene TRBJ1-6; D gene uncertain. Germline V gene data show CDR1 as LNHDA and CDR2 as SQIVND (reference sequence). Trimming stripped 8 bases from V and 4 bases from J, with 12 bases between. There are 14 residues in the CDR3. CDR3 sequence reads: CASQIQEYNSPLHF. The CDR3 DNA reads as TGTGCCAGTCAAATACAAGAATATAATTCACCCCTCCACTTT. The whole variable domain, remainder taken from reference TRBV19 and TRBJ1-6, is DGGITQSPKYLFRKEGQNVTLSCEQNLNHDAMYWYRQDPGQGLRLIYYSQIVNDFQKGDIAEGYSVSREKKESFPLTVTSAQKNPTAFYLCASQIQEYNSPLHFGNGTRLTVT.

There are a few counts of this clone. The chain recombines TRBV20-1 with TRBJ1-2, with D hard to call. Germline lookup yields CDR1 DFQATT and CDR2 SNEGSKA (reference sequence). V lost 3 bases, J lost 3 bases, and 5 bases lay in between. This CDR3 contains 11 residues. CDR3 nucleotide sequence: TGCAGTGCTAGTCCGTACTATGGCTACACCTTC. Amino acids: CSASPYYGYTF.

In this sample, this clone turned up many times. V gene TRBV6-5 combines with J gene TRBJ2-3; 11 nucleotides match TRBD1. This CDR3 has 15 residues. V trimming: 6 bases; J trimming: 6 bases; junction bases outside the gene matches: 8. Per germline, CDR1 MNHEY and CDR2 SVGAGI. The CDR3 nucleotides read TGTGCCAGCAGGGGGGGACAGGGGGTCTTCGATACGCAGTATTTT. Translation gives CASRGGQGVFDTQYF.

CDR3 DNA sequence: TGTGCCAGCAGCTTAATGCGGGGCGCCGACCATGAGCAGTTCTTC. It specifies CASSLMRGADHEQFF. V is TRBV7-2 and J is TRBJ2-1; TRBD2 is a possible D gene (6 bases). V lost 2 bases to trimming and J lost 8 bases, with 16 bases between them. Per the germline V gene, CDR1 is SGHTA and CDR2 is FQGNSA. The CDR3 consists of 15 residues.

The V call is TRBV18, the J call TRBJ1-4; D uncertain. CDR3 size: 12 residues. Germline V gives CDR1 KGHSH, CDR2 LQKENI. The V and J ends lost 5 bases and 8 bases respectively, with 9 bases between them. The CDR3 region has the DNA TGTGCCAGCTCAAGTAACGAGGAAAAACTGTTTTTT. Translated: CASSSNEEKLFF.

The genes are TRBV5-8 and TRBJ1-5; 7 bases are a match to TRBD1. Germline V lookup: CDR1 SGHTS, CDR2 YDEGEE. This CDR3 is built from 19 residues. J gave up 0 bases and V 0 bases, and 12 bases lay outside the gene matches. The CDR3 nucleotides are TGTGCCAGCAGCTTGGAGGTGCAGGGGGGTTCTTATAGCAATCAGCCCCAGCATTTT. It yields the protein CASSLEVQGGSYSNQPQHF.

The genes are TRBV7-9 and TRBJ1-6; a weak D match, TRBD1 (6 bases). Trimming took off 1 base at V and 6 bases at J, with 7 bases between the two ends. From germline, CDR1 is SEHNR and CDR2 FQNEAQ (reference sequence). The length of the CDR3 is 14 residues. The CDR3 DNA reads TGTGCCAGCAGCTTAGAAGGGGGTAATTCACCCCTCCACTTT. This gives the protein CASSLEGGNSPLHF.

The chain joins TRBV7-7 to TRBJ2-5; 7 bases agree with TRBD1. The germline gives CDR1 SSHAT, CDR2 FNYEAQ (reference sequence). Unmatched junction bases numbered 6, after V lost 3 bases and J lost 5 bases. The CDR3 sequence is 14 residues long. CDR3 bases: TGTGCCAGCAGCTTTCGACAGGGACGGGAGACCCAGTACTTC. Translated: CASSFRQGRETQYF.

The CDR3 reads CASSYATGTQPQHF. The CDR3 region has the DNA TGTGCCAGCAGTTACGCGACAGGGACCCAGCCCCAGCATTTT. This chain uses TRBV6-5 with TRBJ1-5; 7 positions agree with TRBD1. CDR1 is MNHEY, CDR2 SVGAGI, per germline. With V trimmed by 2 bases and J by 7 bases, 5 bases remained unmatched. The CDR3 extends over 14 amino acids.